The 8 T cell receptor beta chains below come from one sample, sequenced in a study of shared clonotypes between healthy human individuals. This table comes from immunoSEQ multiplex PCR, and its TCRdb copy is limited to in-frame clones, with some not included. In the table there are around 700,000 clones, approximately 75% of which are singletons. The sample taken for sequencing was memory CD4+ T cells sorted from blood. The subset denotes: CD45RA-negative fraction. Source of these receptors: a woman in her twenties or thirties in good health.

This sequence joins TRBV5-1 and TRBJ1-2; weak D call: TRBD1 (6 bases). V was trimmed by 1 base and J by 6 bases, leaving 19 bases between them. Germline CDR1 reads SGHRS; CDR2 reads YFSETQ. The CDR3 length is 16 residues. In DNA, the CDR3 is TGCGCCAGCAGCTTGCTGGGGCCAGGGGTAGGTGATGGCTACACCTTC. It codes for CASSLLGPGVGDGYTF.

The chain links TRBV5-1 to TRBJ2-5; 9 bases are shared with TRBD2. Trimming at V came to 0 bases and at J to 3 bases, leaving 3 bases not matched to a gene. The CDR3 covers 15 residues. Germline V gene sequence: CDR1 SGHRS, CDR2 YFSETQ. The CDR3 reads CASSLVASGKETQYF. As DNA, the CDR3 is TGCGCCAGCAGCTTGGTTGCTAGCGGGAAAGAGACCCAGTACTTC.

The J gene is TRBJ2-3, the V gene TRBV30, with TRBD1 matching over 10 bases. With 3 bases clipped from V and 6 bases from J, the junction kept 6 bases outside the gene matches. This CDR3 has 14 residues. Germline CDR1 is GTSNPN and CDR2 is SVGIG (reference sequence). The CDR3 DNA reads as TGTGCCTGGAGGACAGGGGGCCCGTCTGATACGCAGTATTTT. Protein product: CAWRTGGPSDTQYF.

V usage is TRBV7-8 and J usage is TRBJ2-2; possible D gene TRBD1, 6 bases. CDR1 and CDR2 (germline): SGHVS, FQNEAQ. This CDR3 spans 16 amino acids. Trimming removed 3 bases at V and 4 bases at J, with 15 bases between. The CDR3 DNA follows: TGTGCCAGCAGCTTGGGGCCCCAGGGGATCACCGGGGAGCTGTTTTTT. Its protein product is CASSLGPQGITGELFF.

The V and J genes are TRBV9 and TRBJ1-1; tentatively, D is TRBD1 (5 bases). V dropped 5 bases and J dropped 11 bases, with 16 bases sitting between them. Germline lookup yields CDR1 SGDLS and CDR2 YYNGEE. CDR3 length: 12 amino acids. DNA for the CDR3: TGTGCCAGCAGGGGAAACGAGGGGACGGCTTTCTTT. This codes for CASRGNEGTAFF.

This clone was recorded a few times. The genes are TRBV7-3 and TRBJ2-3; TRBD1 matches 7 bases. CDR1 and CDR2 (germline): SGHTA, FQGTGA. This CDR3 spans 15 amino acids. The junction had 9 bases not matched to a gene; V was cut back by 5 bases and J by 4 bases. The CDR3, as DNA: TGTGCCAGCAGCCAAATAGGGGGCAGGGCAGATACGCAGTATTTT. Amino acid sequence: CASSQIGGRADTQYF.

The rearrangement joins TRBV2 to TRBJ2-7; 9 nucleotides match TRBD2. The germline CDR1 and CDR2 sequences are SNHLY and FYNNEI. V lost 6 bases, J lost 4 bases, and 10 bases stayed unmatched. The CDR3 runs to 15 residues. The DNA for the CDR3 is TGTGCCAGCAGGGAGGAGGCGGGAGGGAAGTACGAGCAGTACTTC. Translation gives CASREEAGGKYEQYF.

This chain links TRBV5-6 with TRBJ1-4, with 10 bases that match TRBD1. V gave up 2 bases and J gave up 0 bases; unmatched junction bases: 7. Looked up from germline, CDR1 is SGHDT and CDR2 is YYEEEE. This CDR3 contains 18 residues. CDR3 bases: TGTGCCAGCAGCTTTGACAGGGGGCAACCTGCAACTAATGAAAAACTGTTTTTT. Translating it yields CASSFDRGQPATNEKLFF.